This T cell receptor (beta chain) was identified in a study of T cell repertoires in cytomegalovirus infection. Turning to the study itself: It can be stated that public TCR beta signatures indicated CMV infection as well as a matching HLA type. General study findings and limits: HLA-C-restricted CMV clonotypes gave the most frequent clonotype in two of eight donors. Cumulated frequencies of public TCR beta families served to identify carriers of CMV plus the relevant HLA.

TCRdb re-derived calls from the reads in MiXCR, one entry per CDR3 protein. The sample carries around 550,000 distinct CDR3 sequences, less than 30% recorded once. The germline gives CDR1 LNHDA, CDR2 SQIVND (reference sequence). The CDR3 is 14 amino acids. Trimming took 7 bases from V and 1 from J, leaving 13 bases between them. As concerns this clonotype: The antigen is undetermined.

The source of this sequence is a human donor in good health (CMV status not recorded). Some clones in this sample may be carry-over from other donors' samples. The chain links TRBV19 to TRBJ1-1; no definite D call. Specimen: PBMCs. This CDR3 reads CASNLSRGNTEAFF. DNA of the CDR3: TGTGCCAGTAATTTGAGCCGGGGGAACACTGAAGCTTTCTTT. Full variable domain (missing parts from reference TRBV19 and TRBJ1-1): DGGITQSPKYLFRKEGQNVTLSCEQNLNHDAMYWYRQDPGQGLRLIYYSQIVNDFQKGDIAEGYSVSREKKESFPLTVTSAQKNPTAFYLCASNLSRGNTEAFFGQGTRLTVV.